This T cell receptor (beta chain) was sequenced in a study of blood T cell repertoires in COVID-19. Study overall: Samples taken during acute and convalescent COVID-19 were collected in the United States, Italy and Spain. T cells, B-cell-depleted T cells, or PBMCs provided the cDNA or gDNA that served as material.

Assay: immunoSEQ multiplex PCR; the TCRdb copy retains only in-frame clones and omits some. Of 100,000 to 150,000 clones listed, over 85% were seen once; the top ten hold about 3.5%. This clonotype originated in a man between 50 and 59 years old with active COVID-19. Sample: peripheral blood.

The DNA for the CDR3 is TGTGCCAGCAGCCAAAACTCAGGGGTTCCCGGGGAGCTGTTTTTT. Its translation is CASSQNSGVPGELFF. This sequence joins TRBV7-7 and TRBJ2-2, with a weak D call TRBD1 (6 bases). Germline CDR1 and CDR2: SSHAT and FNYEAQ (reference sequence). The length of the CDR3 is 15 residues. V was shortened by 5 bases and J by 6 bases, with 16 bases between the two germline ends.